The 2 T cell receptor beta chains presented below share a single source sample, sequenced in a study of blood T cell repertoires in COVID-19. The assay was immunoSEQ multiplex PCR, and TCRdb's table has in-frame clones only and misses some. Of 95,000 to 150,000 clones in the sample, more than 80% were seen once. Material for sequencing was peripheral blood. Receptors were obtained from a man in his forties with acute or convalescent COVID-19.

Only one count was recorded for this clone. CDR3 sequence reads: CASSTTGVDTEAFF. CDR3 DNA: TGTGCCAGCAGTACCACGGGGGTGGACACTGAAGCTTTCTTT. This chain uses TRBV6-6 with TRBJ1-1, with D possibly matching TRBD1 (5 bases). The CDR3 is 14 amino acids. With 5 bases removed from V and 3 bases from J, the gap between germline ends came to 13 bases. The germline V gene has CDR1 MNHNY and CDR2 SVGAGI (reference sequence).

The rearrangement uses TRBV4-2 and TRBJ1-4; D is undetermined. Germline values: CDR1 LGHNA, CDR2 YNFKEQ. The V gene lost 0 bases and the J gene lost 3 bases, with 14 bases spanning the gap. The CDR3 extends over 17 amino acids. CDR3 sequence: CASSQDSGATANEKLFF. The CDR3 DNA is TGTGCCAGCAGCCAAGATAGCGGAGCCACAGCTAATGAAAAACTGTTTTTT.